The text below deals with one T cell receptor beta chain. Its matching antigen is unknown. This PCR relied on a set of 60 Vbeta primers and 13 Jbeta primers. The method was immunoSEQ multiplex PCR; TCRdb's version includes in-frame clones alone and lacks a portion of them. The sample carries around 90,000 clones, under 85% recorded once. These data come from a study of cytomegalovirus exposure and HLA in healthy donors. General study findings and limits: Most observed TCR sequences were rare, whereas some public TCRs were detected in many donors. In an earlier analysis, in some 600 donors, most V segments appeared productive either ~87% or ~30% of the time. Most CMV-associated TCR beta chains appeared HLA-restricted in a later analysis.

V trimming: 0 bases; J trimming: 4 bases; junction bases outside the gene matches: 2. This CDR3 contains 15 residues. Germline V lookup: CDR1 SGDLS, CDR2 YYNGEE. The receptor was isolated from a man between 25 and 39 years old in good health and CMV-seronegative. The rearrangement links TRBV9 to TRBJ2-3; 10 positions match TRBD1. The sequenced material came from PBMCs. The CDR3 is CASSVADRGPDTQYF. The CDR3 nucleotides are TGTGCCAGCAGCGTAGCAGACAGGGGGCCAGATACGCAGTATTTT.